Included here is one TCR beta chain sequence, with context. Its antigen is not identified. The data were obtained in a study of regulatory T cells in long-lasting Graves disease. Study observations and caveats: Comparison showed that persistent patients shared more public clonotypes (roughly 2,700) than new patients (about 880). Persistent cases of Graves' showed reduced TCR diversity relative to newly diagnosed patients. Segments TRBV28, TRBJ1-2 and TRBJ2-5 showed preferential usage in persistent disease.

For TCR beta, libraries came from iRepertoire HTBI primers and Arm-PCR of CDR3 regions. TCRdb fed the multiplex PCR reads into MiXCR, producing one record per CDR3 protein. The table includes 450,000 or so distinct CDR3 sequences, about 20% detected once. V lost 4 bases to trimming and J lost 5 bases; unmatched junction nucleotides: 14. The germline V gene encodes CDR1 SGHKS and CDR2 YYEKEE (reference sequence). The CDR3 is 17 amino acids. The time point was: persistent/refractory GD, antithyroid drugs over 5 years with positive TRAb. RNA extracted from PBMCs served as the sequencing template. The patients were drawn from one endocrinology department in Xi'an, China.

The sequence derives from a female donor with Graves disease. The chain recombines TRBV5-5 with TRBJ1-5; the match to TRBD1 covers 8 bases. Specimen: peripheral blood mononuclear cells (PBMCs), collected when the disease was refractory, from a patient treated with antithyroid drugs. As DNA, the CDR3 is TGTGCCAGCAGCCCTCTAATAGGACAGGGACTAGATCAGCCCCAGCATTTT. Translated, it gives CASSPLIGQGLDQPQHF.